Shown below are 19 T cell receptor beta chains from a single sample sequenced in a study of T cell repertoires in cytomegalovirus infection. These receptors have no identified antigens. TCRdb itself ran the reads through MiXCR, one entry per CDR3 protein. The table has 680,000 or so distinct CDR3 sequences, roughly 30% seen once. The specimen comprised cultured PBMCs, sampled from culture after CMV antigen stimulation. Every receptor here comes from a human donor in good health (CMV status not recorded). Some clones in this sample may be carry-over from other donors' samples.

This clonotype was counted a few times. V gene TRBV6-1 combines with J gene TRBJ2-3; 7 bases fit TRBD2. Germline V gene lookup returns CDR1 MNHNS and CDR2 SASEGT. The CDR3 is 15 amino acids. The junction had 10 bases not matched to a gene; V was cut back by 8 bases and J by 2 bases. The CDR3 protein is CASLPRAGVTDTQYF. The CDR3 DNA reads as TGTGCCAGCCTTCCTCGGGCGGGGGTCACAGATACGCAGTATTTT.

This clonotype was seen repeatedly, ten times or more. The chain is built from TRBV6-1 and TRBJ1-5, with unresolved D. The germline CDR1 and CDR2 sequences are MNHNS and SASEGT. V lost 6 bases, J lost 4 bases, and 19 bases lay in between. The CDR3 sequence is 16 residues long. DNA for the CDR3: TGTGCCAGCAGCCTTACAAAGGGCACTCTGAATCAGCCCCAGCATTTT. Translation gives CASSLTKGTLNQPQHF.

The chain is built from TRBV19 and TRBJ2-7; D is undetermined. CDR3 length: 12 residues. The V end was cut by 7 bases, the J end by 3 bases, with 10 bases between. Germline CDR1 reads LNHDA; CDR2 reads SQIVND (reference sequence). CDR3 nucleotide sequence: TGTGCCAGTACCGACCGATTCTACGAGCAGTACTTC. Translated: CASTDRFYEQYF.

The gene calls are TRBV6-1 and TRBJ2-7; TRBD2 matches 11 bases. The CDR3 length is 14 residues. V dropped 10 bases and J dropped 1; count of bases not matched to a gene: 6. From germline, CDR1 is MNHNS and CDR2 SASEGT. In DNA, the CDR3 is TGTGCCACCGGGCGACTAGCGGGGTCCTACGAGCAGTACTTC. Translating it yields CATGRLAGSYEQYF.

The CDR3 DNA reads TGTGCCAGCAGCCAAGATTGGGGACTTAGAAACGAGCAGTACTTC. This codes for CASSQDWGLRNEQYF. The chain employs TRBV14 and TRBJ2-7; D possibly corresponds to TRBD2 (6 bases). There are 15 residues in the CDR3. V lost 0 bases to trimming and J lost 5 bases, with 14 bases between them. Per the germline V gene, CDR1 is SGHDN and CDR2 is FVKESK.

The chain employs TRBV13 and TRBJ2-7; D perhaps matches TRBD2 (5 bases). The CDR3 runs to 13 residues. The ends were cut back, 8 bases at V and 1 base at J, with 12 bases in the middle. Germline V gene lookup returns CDR1 PRHDT and CDR2 FYEKMQ (reference sequence). The CDR3 spells CASRGSLSYEQYF. The CDR3 nucleotides read TGTGCCAGCCGGGGTTCATTGTCCTACGAGCAGTACTTC.

This chain joins TRBV19 and TRBJ1-1; D ambiguous. Trimming took 1 base from V and 7 from J, leaving 13 bases between them. The CDR3 covers 14 residues. Germline V gene lookup returns CDR1 LNHDA and CDR2 SQIVND (reference sequence). CDR3 region: CASSIVDSGVEAFF. The CDR3 region has the DNA TGTGCCAGTAGTATAGTAGACTCTGGGGTTGAAGCTTTCTTT. The whole variable domain, remainder taken from reference TRBV19 and TRBJ1-1, is DGGITQSPKYLFRKEGQNVTLSCEQNLNHDAMYWYRQDPGQGLRLIYYSQIVNDFQKGDIAEGYSVSREKKESFPLTVTSAQKNPTAFYLCASSIVDSGVEAFFGQGTRLTVV.

The chain joins TRBV2 to TRBJ2-6, with no clear D. Germline loops: CDR1 SNHLY, CDR2 FYNNEI. CDR3 length: 13 residues. V gave up 8 bases and J gave up 9 bases, with 14 bases separating them. CDR3 in DNA: TGTGCCAGCGAGTCGGATATCCTCAACGTCCTGACTTTC. Protein: CASESDILNVLTF.

The genes are TRBV4-1 and TRBJ1-4; D not certain. The V end was cut by 1 base, the J end by 7 bases, with 7 bases between. Germline V lookup: CDR1 MGHRA, CDR2 YSYEKL. The CDR3 length is 13 residues. CDR3 DNA: TGCGCCAGCAGCCAAGTTAGGGTTGAAAAACTGTTTTTT. Residues: CASSQVRVEKLFF.

This clonotype has just a few counts. This sequence joins TRBV7-8 and TRBJ1-1; the D gene is possibly TRBD1 (6 bases). Per germline, CDR1 SGHVS and CDR2 FQNEAQ. V lost 5 bases and J 7 bases, leaving 17 bases between the germline ends. The CDR3 extends over 14 amino acids. As DNA, the CDR3 is TGTGCCAGCAGCCGAGGGACATGGGGGTTTGAAGCTTTCTTT. Its translation: CASSRGTWGFEAFF.

This rearrangement joins TRBV6-1 to TRBJ1-3; the match to TRBD1 covers 7 bases. The CDR3 covers 14 residues. Trimming at V came to 0 bases and at J to 8 bases, leaving 4 bases not matched to a gene. CDR1 MNHNS and CDR2 SASEGT come from the germline V gene. The CDR3: CASSEAYRGDTIYF. The CDR3 DNA reads TGTGCCAGCAGTGAAGCGTACAGGGGAGACACCATATATTTT.

The chain employs TRBV20-1 and TRBJ2-2, with D tentatively TRBD2 (5 bases). The germline gives CDR1 DFQATT, CDR2 SNEGSKA (reference sequence). The CDR3 is 15 residues long. DNA of the CDR3: TGCAGCGCTCTCTCCCCCAGAAGGTCGGGAGGGGAGCTGTTTTTT. It yields the protein CSALSPRRSGGELFF.

This clonotype was picked up a small number of times. V gene TRBV10-3 combines with J gene TRBJ1-2; D is perhaps TRBD1 (5 bases). The V end lost 2 bases, the J end lost 7 bases, and 11 bases lay between the germline ends. The V gene's germline CDR1 is ENHRY and CDR2 SYGVKD. CDR3 length: 13 residues. This CDR3 reads CAISEKGLGGYTF. As DNA, the CDR3 is TGTGCCATCAGTGAGAAGGGGCTGGGTGGCTACACCTTC.

The chain is built from TRBV11-2 and TRBJ1-1; 11 nucleotides agree with TRBD1. The CDR3 consists of 17 residues. V trimming: 2 bases; J trimming: 9 bases; junction bases outside the gene matches: 14. CDR1 SGHAT and CDR2 FQNNGV come from the germline V gene. The CDR3 loop reads CASSLTLGQGAGEKAFF. DNA for the CDR3: TGTGCCAGCAGCTTAACTCTCGGACAGGGGGCCGGTGAAAAAGCTTTCTTT.

This clonotype was counted a few times. This chain joins TRBV7-8 and TRBJ1-6, with D uncertain. This CDR3 contains 17 residues. The germline V gene encodes CDR1 SGHVS and CDR2 FQNEAQ. V lost 5 bases, J lost 1 base, and 15 bases lay in between. The DNA for the CDR3 is TGTGCCAGCAGCCCCCCTGGAAGGGTTTCCTATAATTCACCCCTCCACTTT. Translating gives CASSPPGRVSYNSPLHF.

The chain links TRBV28 to TRBJ1-3; D ambiguous. Germline V gives CDR1 MDHEN, CDR2 SYDVKM. The germline V and J ends were trimmed by 2 bases and 0 bases, with 17 bases remaining between them. This CDR3 region has 18 residues. CDR3 region: CASSLGLKQPHSGNTIYF. For the CDR3, the DNA is TGTGCCAGCAGTTTAGGCTTGAAACAACCACACTCTGGAAACACCATATATTTT.

This clonotype was picked up a small number of times. The chain recombines TRBV28 with TRBJ2-7, with D possibly being TRBD1 (6 bases). V was clipped by 6 bases and J by 0 bases, with 15 bases between them. Per germline, CDR1 MDHEN and CDR2 SYDVKM. There are 15 residues in the CDR3. The CDR3 DNA is TGTGCCAGCAGGGGAACAGGGCTGAGCTCCTACGAGCAGTACTTC. Amino acids: CASRGTGLSSYEQYF.

The CDR3: CASTPPGGQGAFF. The CDR3 nucleotides read TGTGCCAGCACTCCCCCTGGGGGCCAAGGAGCTTTCTTT. V gene TRBV6-6 combines with J gene TRBJ1-1; D might be TRBD1 (6 bases). This CDR3 contains 13 residues. Germline V gives CDR1 MNHNY, CDR2 SVGAGI (reference sequence). Trimming cost V 7 bases and J 10 bases, with 19 bases left between them.

This clonotype has more than one count but fewer than ten. The chain recombines TRBV20-1 with TRBJ2-2; the D is unclear. Germline CDR1 and CDR2: DFQATT and SNEGSKA (reference sequence). This CDR3 is built from 11 residues. Trimming cost V 5 bases and J 5 bases, with 6 bases left between them. CDR3 nucleotide sequence: TGCAGTGCTTACCCGACCGGGGAGCTGTTTTTT. It specifies CSAYPTGELFF.